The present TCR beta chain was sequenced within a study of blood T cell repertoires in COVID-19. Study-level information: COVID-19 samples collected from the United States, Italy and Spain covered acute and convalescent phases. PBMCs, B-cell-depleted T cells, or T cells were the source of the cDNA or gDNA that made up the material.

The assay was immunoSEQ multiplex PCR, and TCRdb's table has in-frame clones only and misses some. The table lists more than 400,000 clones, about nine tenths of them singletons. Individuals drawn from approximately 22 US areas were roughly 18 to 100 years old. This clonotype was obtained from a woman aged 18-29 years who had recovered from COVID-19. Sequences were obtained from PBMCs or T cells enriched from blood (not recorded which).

This CDR3 reads CASSRAYSGGVRETQYF. The DNA for the CDR3 is TGCGCCAGCAGCCGCGCCTATAGCGGGGGGGTAAGGGAGACCCAGTACTTC. This rearrangement joins TRBV4-1 to TRBJ2-5; 11 positions match TRBD2. V shed 4 bases and J 5 bases; nucleotides not matched to a gene: 12. Germline loops: CDR1 MGHRA, CDR2 YSYEKL. The CDR3 has 17 amino acids.